This T cell receptor beta chain was retrieved from a study of shared clonotypes between healthy human individuals. Template for every sorted-subset replicate PCR totaled about 200 ng DNA, 25,000 to 35,000 T cell genomes. Measured with immunoSEQ multiplex PCR; TCRdb has only the in-frame clones, and not every one. The table records about 2.3 million clones, approximately 93% of them present only once. The CDR3 is made up of 14 amino acids. Germline assignment: CDR1 GTSNPN and CDR2 SVGIG (reference sequence). The junction had 13 bases not matched to a gene; V was cut back by 5 bases and J by 9 bases. The sequence derives from a man between 18 and 29 years old in good health. Some clones in this sample may be carry-over from other donors' samples. Sequencing was done on a sample of naive CD4+ T cells from PBMCs. The subset is: CD45RA+ positively selected. This chain joins TRBV30 and TRBJ2-7; 10 bases line up with TRBD2. Written as DNA, the CDR3 is TGTGCCTGGGGAAGGACTAGCGGCTCTGCGGGGCAGTACTTC. Translated, it gives CAWGRTSGSAGQYF.